The rows below give T cell receptor beta chains drawn from one sample of a study of blood T cell repertoires in COVID-19. Here immunoSEQ multiplex PCR was the method, and the copy in TCRdb shows in-frame clones only, minus some. The sample lists 150,000 to 200,000 clones; roughly four fifths were seen once. Sequenced material: peripheral blood. The receptors here all came from a woman between 65 and 79 years old with COVID-19, enrolled during active disease. Both conserved end residues are part of each CDR3. D genes are given only for firm matches. Rows give clone size only sometimes, using once, few, many, or a class for an expanded clone.

>TRBD1|few|TRBV7-9|TRBJ1-5
TGTGCCAGCAGCCGGGGACAGGACCCTGCATATAGCAATCAGCCCCAGCATTTT
CASSRGQDPAYSNQPQHF
>TRBD1|.|TRBV28|TRBJ1-3
TGTGCCAGTATAGCGTGGACAGGGGTCTCTGGAAACACCATATATTTT
CASIAWTGVSGNTIYF
>TRBD1|.|TRBV5-1|TRBJ2-3
TGCGCCAGCAGGGAAGGGGGCCGGGGAGATACGCAGTATTTT
CASREGGRGDTQYF
>.|.|TRBV5-4|TRBJ2-1
TGTGCCAGCAGCTTAGCGGGTCCTAGCTCCTACAATGAGCAGTTCTTC
CASSLAGPSSYNEQFF
>.|.|TRBV28|TRBJ2-7
TGTGCCAGCAGTTCGAGGGACGAGCAGTACTTC
CASSSRDEQYF
>TRBD1|.|TRBV28|TRBJ1-6
TGTGCCAGCAGGCCCCGACAGGGACAGAATTCACCCCTCCACTTT
CASRPRQGQNSPLHF
>TRBD1|.|TRBV6-2/TRBV6-3|TRBJ2-5
TGTGCCAGCAGCCTGATACAGGGGTTCGAGACCCAGTACTTC
CASSLIQGFETQYF
>TRBD2|.|TRBV5-1|TRBJ2-7
TGCGCCAGCAGCTTGGGGGGGACTAGCGAGGGCTACGAGCAGTACTTC
CASSLGGTSEGYEQYF
>TRBD2|few|TRBV29-1|TRBJ2-1
TGCAGCGTTGAAGGACTAGCGGGGCACAATGAGCAGTTCTTC
CSVEGLAGHNEQFF
>.|.|TRBV2|TRBJ2-2
TGTGCCAGCAGTGAACGACAGACCGGGGAGCTGTTTTTT
CASSERQTGELFF
>TRBD2|.|TRBV5-1|TRBJ2-5
TGCGCCAGCAGCTTGGCCATGGGAGCGCGGGAGTGGGAGACCCAGTACTTC
CASSLAMGAREWETQYF
>.|.|TRBV5-6|TRBJ1-5
TGTGCCAGCAGCTTGGTAGGCGGGACCGAGCAGCGGAATCAGCCCCAGCATTTT
CASSLVGGTEQRNQPQHF
>.|.|TRBV18|TRBJ1-1
TGTGCCAGCTCACATCAGACAGCCGAAGCTTTCTTT
CASSHQTAEAFF
>TRBD1|.|TRBV30|TRBJ1-2
TGTGCCTGGAGTCGACAGGGGCACTATGGCTACACCTTC
CAWSRQGHYGYTF
>TRBD1|.|TRBV7-9|TRBJ1-1
TGTGCCAGCAGCCGTAGACAGGGATACACTGAAGCTTTCTTT
CASSRRQGYTEAFF
>.|.|TRBV6-4|TRBJ2-5
TGTGCCAGCAGTGACTCGAAGGGGGGGCACCAAGAGACCCAGTACTTC
CASSDSKGGHQETQYF
>.|.|TRBV7-2|TRBJ1-6
TGTGCCAGCAGCTTAAGAACGGGGGCCCTCCACTTT
CASSLRTGALHF
>.|.|TRBV10-2|TRBJ2-7
TGCGCCACCGAGAGGGCCTACGAGCAGTACTTC
CATERAYEQYF
>.|.|TRBV18|TRBJ1-1
TGTGCCAGCTCACCACCGTCTTCCTTCGGGGGGGCGACTGAAGCTTTCTTT
CASSPPSSFGGATEAFF
>TRBD2|.|TRBV10-3|TRBJ2-2
TGTGCCATCAGTGAGCACCCCGGACTAGCGGGAGGGCCAGGCACCGGGGAGCTGTTTTTT
CAISEHPGLAGGPGTGELFF
>.|.|TRBV7-2|TRBJ1-2
TGTGCCAGCAGCTTAGTTTTCCCCGATGGCTACACCTTC
CASSLVFPDGYTF
>TRBD2|.|TRBV29-1|TRBJ2-3
TGCAGCGTTGAAGGTCTAGCGGGAGTGACAGATACGCAGTATTTT
CSVEGLAGVTDTQYF
>.|.|TRBV28|TRBJ2-2
TGTGCCAGCAGTTCTTTCGGGTCTGCGAACACCGGGGAGCTGTTTTTT
CASSSFGSANTGELFF
>.|.|TRBV27|TRBJ2-1
TGTGCCAGCAGGATTTTTGGTGGGGCGGGAAATGAGCAGTTCTTC
CASRIFGGAGNEQFF
>TRBD1|.|TRBV19|TRBJ2-5
TGTGCCAGTAGTATAAGGACAGGGGAACAGACCCAGTACTTC
CASSIRTGEQTQYF
>.|.|TRBV6-5|TRBJ2-3
TGTGCCAGCAGTTACTCTCAGGGGTTGGATACGCAGTATTTT
CASSYSQGLDTQYF
>.|.|TRBV5-1|TRBJ2-3
TGCGCCAGCAGCACCGCGGGGGATACGCAGTATTTT
CASSTAGDTQYF
>TRBD1|.|TRBV19|TRBJ1-5
TGTGCCAGTATCCAGGGGGCGCTTGGCAATCAGCCCCAGCATTTT
CASIQGALGNQPQHF
>.|.|TRBV19|TRBJ1-4
TGTGCCAGTAGTATGGTCACGGGGGAAAAACTGTTTTTT
CASSMVTGEKLFF
>.|.|TRBV18|TRBJ2-7
TGTGCCAGCTCCACGGGATTAGGGTCGAACGAGCAGTACTTC
CASSTGLGSNEQYF
>TRBD2|.|TRBV5-1|TRBJ2-1
TGCGCCAGCAGCTTGGGGGGAGGGCCCTACAATGAGCAGTTCTTC
CASSLGGGPYNEQFF
>TRBD1|.|TRBV30|TRBJ2-5
TGTGCCTGTTCGACAGGGAAGGAGACCCAGTACTTC
CACSTGKETQYF
>TRBD2|.|TRBV5-1|TRBJ2-1
TGCGCCAGCAGCTTGCTAGCGGGAGAAGGGGGCAATGAGCAGTTCTTC
CASSLLAGEGGNEQFF
>TRBD1|.|TRBV29-1|TRBJ2-5
TGCAGCGTTGACGGGACAGGGGTAGAGACCCAGTACTTC
CSVDGTGVETQYF
>.|.|TRBV18|TRBJ2-1
TGTGCCAGCTCAGCAATACTGACAGTACCTGAGCAGTTCTTC
CASSAILTVPEQFF
>.|.|TRBV21-1|TRBJ2-7
TGTGCCAGCAGCCTGCGAACCGGGACAGGGGATACCGACTACGAGCAGTACTTC
CASSLRTGTGDTDYEQYF
>.|.|TRBV5-4|TRBJ2-5
TGTGCCAGCAGCCCCCCGAGGGCACCAGAGACCCAGTACTTC
CASSPPRAPETQYF
>TRBD1|.|TRBV6-5|TRBJ2-7
TGTGCCAGCAGTTACCGGGACAGGGACTACGAGCAGTACTTC
CASSYRDRDYEQYF
>TRBD1|.|TRBV27|TRBJ2-7
TGTGCCAGCAGTCCAGAGGGACAGGGAAGCTCCTACGAGCAGTACTTC
CASSPEGQGSSYEQYF
>.|.|TRBV28|TRBJ1-6
TGTGCCAGCAGTTTCGCGACAGTGAGCTATAATTCACCCCTCCACTTT
CASSFATVSYNSPLHF
>TRBD1|.|TRBV14|TRBJ1-2
TGTGCCAGCAGCCAAGGGACAGGGCCCTACTATGGCTACACCTTC
CASSQGTGPYYGYTF
>.|.|TRBV7-2|TRBJ2-2
TGTGCCAGCAGCTTTAAAAACACCGGGGAGCTGTTTTTT
CASSFKNTGELFF
>TRBD1|.|TRBV29-1|TRBJ1-2
TGCAGCGTTCCGGGACAGCTTAACTATGGCTACACCTTC
CSVPGQLNYGYTF
>TRBD2|.|TRBV7-2|TRBJ2-2
TGTGCCAGCAGCGCCCTACCGGGACTAGCGACCGGGGAGCTGTTTTTT
CASSALPGLATGELFF